Many counts were recorded for the clone carrying this TCR beta chain. Antigen: not known. One end of the junction is discordant with germline, which a read error may explain. Individual cDNA molecules received unique molecular identifiers during library preparation. MiXCR, run by TCRdb on the 5' RACE reads, gives a single entry per CDR3 protein. Of 45,000 to 65,000 distinct CDR3 sequences in the sample, roughly 11% were seen once. Germline CDR1 is SGHAT and CDR2 is FQNNGV. This CDR3 has 13 amino acids. This entry comes from a study of early T cells in non-severe SARS-CoV-2 infection. Study in general: Sequencing of bulk RNA from unsorted whole blood was done, without chain pairing.

Study-wide points: VDJdb matching favored anti-spike CD8 responses, missing private and CD4 specificities.

This TCR was recovered from an adult who was a healthcare worker with PCR-confirmed SARS-CoV-2 infection or an uninfected control (not recorded which). The sample comprised whole blood. The V call is TRBV11-2, the J call TRBJ1-1, with D maybe TRBD1 (5 bases). CDR3 coding DNA: TGCGCCAGCAGCTTGGGGGTTAACACTGAAGCTTTCTTT. This sequence encodes CASSLGVNTEAFF.